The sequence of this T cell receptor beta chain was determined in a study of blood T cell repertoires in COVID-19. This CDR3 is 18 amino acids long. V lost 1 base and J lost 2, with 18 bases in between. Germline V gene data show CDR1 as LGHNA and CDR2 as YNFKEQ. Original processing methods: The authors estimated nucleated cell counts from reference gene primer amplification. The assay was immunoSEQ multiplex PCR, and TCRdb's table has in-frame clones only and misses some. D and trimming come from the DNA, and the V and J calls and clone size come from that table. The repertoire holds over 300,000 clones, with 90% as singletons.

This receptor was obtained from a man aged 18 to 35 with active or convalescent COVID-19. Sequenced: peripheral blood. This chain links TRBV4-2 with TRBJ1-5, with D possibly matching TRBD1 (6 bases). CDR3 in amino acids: CASSQVGMGAAGNQPQHF. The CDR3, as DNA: TGTGCCAGCAGCCAAGTAGGCATGGGGGCGGCGGGCAATCAGCCCCAGCATTTT.